This is a list of T cell receptor beta chains from one sample in a study of T-cell reconstitution after alpha-beta-depleted transplantation in children. One entry per CDR3 protein results from TCRdb running MiXCR on the PCR reads. The data contain about 510,000 distinct CDR3 sequences, more than 9.5% of them singletons. Sequenced here: PBMCs, mostly from graft donor cells, sampled 180 days after TCRalphabeta/CD19-depleted stem cell transplant. These receptors all stem from a female patient aged 2-9 years who had a stem cell transplant for aplastic anemia, so the T cells may come from the graft donor. Both conserved end residues are trimmed from each CDR3. Fields, in order: D gene, V gene, CDR3 protein. A D gene is named only where the DNA matches it firmly.

. | TRBV11-3 | ASSLGTGLRY
TRBD1 | TRBV20-1 | SAPRQGWVKNIQY
. | TRBV5-1 | ASSLTAGSGYT
TRBD2 | TRBV7-8 | ASSLAVSLAGDTQY
. | TRBV20-1 | SARGVAGGWNTEAF
TRBD2 | TRBV5-4 | ASSLMGSTGGETQY
TRBD1 | TRBV4-3 | ASSQEWAGGLNTEAF
. | TRBV20-1 | SAITGNTEAF
. | TRBV7-2 | ASSITRAMNTEAF
. | TRBV20-1 | SAVMAGFADTQY
. | TRBV11-3 | ASSWGDSFTGELF
. | TRBV5-6 | ASSLGRRTNEQF
TRBD2 | TRBV5-6 | ASSSLVGGEVAGGRTDMQY
. | TRBV6-5 | ASSYSSFFSTDTQY
TRBD1 | TRBV7-2 | ASSGGQKETQY
. | TRBV7-2 | ASSLAVQGMYEQY